This note documents a single T cell receptor (beta chain) sequence. This clone was recorded only once. Its antigen is currently not known. There are no base qualities to consult, and no much larger clone falls within one base. This sample was included in a study of blood T cell repertoires in COVID-19 (TCRdb year 2020). Regarding the study in general: Collaborator samples came from the United States, Italy and Spain and covered acute and convalescent phases of COVID-19. The material from the prospective study consisted of cDNA or gDNA derived from T cells, B-cell-depleted T cells, or PBMCs. The dataset comprised deeply sampled blood TCRbeta repertoires from subjects exposed to, actively infected with, or recovered from COVID-19. The repertoires were released in a freely available public database intended as a resource for research on the immune response to SARS-CoV-2. Samples were obtained from the ongoing ImmuneRACE study (first 160 participants) and from 950 to 1,500 subjects provided by 6 global collaborators. The sample metadata nearly always contained a de-identified subject ID, COVID-19 status, age in years and sex. HLA class I and class II types, where available, came from metadata supplied by the sample provider rather than from assay-based typing.

The research as a whole found: How much clinical and demographic metadata was included differed by source and by participant, and the metadata was provided uncurated.

CDR1 and CDR2, per the germline V gene, are SGHRS and YFSETQ. The V end loses 0 bases and the J end loses 5 bases, and a stretch of 12 bases separates them. Reading from cysteine to phenylalanine, the CDR3 counts 15 amino acids. Just CDR3 DNA is preserved here, 45 bases in frame from base 1. TCRbeta CDR3 regions were amplified from genomic DNA using the immunoSEQ Assay, a bias-controlled multiplex PCR. Regarding the original processing steps: Within the assay, amplification of reference gene primers was used to estimate how many nucleated cells each sample contained. To quantify the absolute abundance of each unique TCRbeta CDR3 rearrangement, sequence reads were collapsed and filtered. Productive Simpson clonality was computed per sample as the square root of Simpson's diversity index over productive rearrangements. TCRdb carries this immuneACCESS record with in-frame sequences only. Its versions omit some clonotypes, under half of them owing to an unresolved V gene in the studies checked, with the rest unexplained. V and J calls and clone size are as listed in that table; D and trimming were resolved from the DNA. For this sample the table gives 200,000 to 300,000 clones, of which roughly 83% were detected only once. Jointly, the top ten make up about 9.6% of the sample.

Whole blood was collected in K2EDTA tubes by collaborating institutions according to the institutions' own protocols. Collaborator samples were shipped for TCRbeta analysis as frozen whole blood, isolated PBMCs, or DNA extracted from either sample type. The chain is made from TRBV5-1 and TRBJ1-5; TRBD1 is perhaps the D gene, given 5 matching bases. The sequencing sample was made of peripheral blood. This receptor was obtained from a man aged 80 or over with acute or convalescent COVID-19. The bases read TGCGCCAGCAGCTTGGGGGGCAGCCGCGATCAGCCCCAGCATTTT. Translated, this gives CASSLGGSRDQPQHF.